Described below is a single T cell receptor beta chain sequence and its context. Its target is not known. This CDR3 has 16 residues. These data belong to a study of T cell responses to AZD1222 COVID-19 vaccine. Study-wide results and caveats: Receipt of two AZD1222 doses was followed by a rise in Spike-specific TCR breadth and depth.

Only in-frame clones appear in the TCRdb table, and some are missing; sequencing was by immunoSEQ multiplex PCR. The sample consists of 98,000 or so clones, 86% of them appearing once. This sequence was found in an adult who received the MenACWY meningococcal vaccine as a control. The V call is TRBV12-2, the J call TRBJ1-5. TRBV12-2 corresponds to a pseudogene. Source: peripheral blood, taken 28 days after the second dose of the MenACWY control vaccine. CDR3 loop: CASRFKGTAHNQPQHF. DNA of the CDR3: TGTGCAAGTCGCTTCAAAGGGACGGCGCATAATCAGCCCCAGCATTTT.